Described below is a single TCR beta chain sequence and its context. This entry is derived from a study of technical replicates of blood from a few donors. Trimming took 1 base from V and 4 from J, leaving 11 bases between them. Germline values: CDR1 SGHNT, CDR2 YYREEE (reference sequence). The CDR3 sequence is 14 residues long. Method: immunoSEQ multiplex PCR; TCRdb's copy keeps in-frame clones and lacks some. Of around 70,000 clones listed, under 98% are singletons. Sequenced input: T cells isolated from PBMCs. The clonotype originates from a human donor in good health. The V call is TRBV5-4, the J call TRBJ1-2, with D uncertain. In DNA form, the CDR3 reads TGTGCCAGCAGCTTGTATCAGGATAGCTATGGCTACACCTTC. Protein: CASSLYQDSYGYTF.